The 2 T cell receptor beta chains below all came from one sample that was sequenced in a study of blood T cell repertoires in COVID-19. The method was immunoSEQ multiplex PCR; TCRdb's version includes in-frame clones alone and lacks a portion of them. The sample yields 200,000 to 300,000 clones, about 89% seen once. Sequencing was performed on PBMCs or T cells enriched from blood (not recorded which). Every receptor here comes from a woman aged 18-35 years who had recovered from COVID-19.

The chain employs TRBV7-8 and TRBJ2-3, with 10 bases lining up with TRBD1. The J segment lost 5 bases and the V segment lost 5 bases, leaving 7 bases of the junction unmatched. Looked up from germline, CDR1 is SGHVS and CDR2 is FQNEAQ. This CDR3 has 15 amino acids. CDR3: CASSNHRTGGDTQYF. In nucleotides, the CDR3 is TGTGCCAGCAGCAACCATAGGACAGGGGGAGATACGCAGTATTTT.

J is TRBJ2-1 and V is TRBV7-8, with TRBD2 matching over 10 bases. The CDR3 consists of 19 residues. Germline lookup yields CDR1 SGHVS and CDR2 FQNEAQ. V dropped 0 bases and J dropped 2; count of bases not matched to a gene: 10. The CDR3 DNA reads TGTGCCAGCAGCTTAGCGCGGGCTAGCGGGAGTCTAACCTACAATGAGCAGTTCTTC. It yields the protein CASSLARASGSLTYNEQFF.